This T cell receptor (beta chain) originates from a study of OX40 agonist ivuxolimab in advanced cancers. Some clones are missing from TCRdb's copy, which holds only in-frame ones; the method was immunoSEQ multiplex PCR. Of 95,000 to 120,000 clones detected, about 91% appear once; the ten largest clones hold over 0.6%. The sequenced sample was CD4+ or CD8+ T cells sorted from blood, obtained in a trial of the OX40 agonist ivuxolimab. The TCR sequence derives from an adult with an advanced solid tumor such as melanoma, head and neck, liver or kidney cancer.

This CDR3 reads CASSYAGGGAKNIQYF. CDR3 DNA: TGTGCCAGCAGTTACGCCGGCGGGGGAGCCAAAAACATTCAGTACTTC. The rearrangement uses TRBV6-5 and TRBJ2-4, with 7 positions matching TRBD2. The CDR3 runs to 16 residues. Looked up from germline, CDR1 is MNHEY and CDR2 is SVGAGI. Trimming cost V 2 bases and J 0 bases; bases outside gene matches: 4.